This T cell receptor (beta chain) came from a study of Ad26.COV2.S vaccination and SARS-CoV-2 variants. Study context: Administration of Ad26.COV2.S was intramuscular, either once or twice 56 days apart. Overall study results and limits: With respect to non-spike TCR breadth, vaccine and placebo recipients were similar. Analyses of TCR breadth and depth may have underestimated total T cell responses.

The CDR3 contains 16 residues. J lost 0 bases, V lost 3 bases, and 6 bases had no gene match. Germline V gene data show CDR1 as SGDLS and CDR2 as YYNGEE. Points on this clone: The antigen remains undetermined.

TCRdb keeps only in-frame clones here, not all; method: immunoSEQ multiplex PCR. The repertoire holds roughly 350,000 clones, with 80% to 90% as singletons. The treatment was: 15 to 20 received Ad26.COV2.S at low or high dose, single or two shots; 5 received placebo; per-sample allocation not given. Sampling happened 63 days after the first vaccine or placebo injection. Immunization relied on an Ad26 vector, which expressed Wuhan-strain SARS-CoV-2 spike. This sequence joins TRBV9 and TRBJ2-1, with TRBD2 matching over 7 bases. The sequence was collected from a person between 18 and 60 years old who received the Ad26.COV2.S COVID-19 vaccine or a placebo. The sequencing used peripheral blood, collected in a trial of Ad26.COV2.S vaccine versus placebo. The CDR3 region has the DNA TGTGCCAGCAGCGGTCGCGGGAGAACCTCCTACAATGAGCAGTTCTTC. Translating it yields CASSGRGRTSYNEQFF.